This T cell receptor beta chain stems from a study of blood T cell repertoires in COVID-19. Background on the study: The United States, Italy and Spain supplied acute and convalescent COVID-19 samples. T cells, B-cell-depleted T cells, or PBMCs provided the cDNA or gDNA that served as material.

V shed 4 bases, J shed 10 bases, and the junction held 12 bases outside the gene matches. Germline assignment: CDR1 SGHVS and CDR2 FQNEAQ. The CDR3 is 16 residues long. Authors' analysis steps: Reference gene primers were amplified, and this amplification served to estimate nucleated cell counts. TCRdb's table, derived via immunoSEQ multiplex PCR, lists solely in-frame clones and lacks some. V and J calls and clone size are given by that table; D and trimming were obtained from the DNA. This table has 120,000 or so clones, about nine tenths appearing once. This chain links TRBV7-8 with TRBJ2-1, with TRBD2 identical over 11 bases. Sequenced input: peripheral blood. The receptor was derived from a man between 65 and 80 years old who had recovered from COVID-19. CDR3 coding DNA: TGTGCCAGCAGCTCCTTGACTAGCGGGACGCTGGGGGAGCAGTTCTTC. Its protein is CASSSLTSGTLGEQFF. The whole variable domain, filled in from reference TRBV7-8 and TRBJ2-1, reads GAGVSQSPRYKVAKRGQDVALRCDPISGHVSLFWYQQALGQGPEFLTYFQNEAQLDKSGLPSDRFFAERPEGSVSTLKIQRTQQEDSAVYLCASSSLTSGTLGEQFFGPGTRLTVL.